Presented here are 18 T cell receptor beta chains from one specimen sequenced in a study of radiation and T cells in renal cell carcinoma. Indicated treatment: treatment-naive control, cytoreductive nephrectomy. This table comes from immunoSEQ multiplex PCR, and its TCRdb copy is limited to in-frame clones, with some not included. This table has some 7,900 clones, roughly two thirds appearing once. Specimen: tumor tissue, collected from a patient whose treatment was nephrectomy without radiotherapy. The receptors stem from a woman in her seventies with renal cell carcinoma.

This rearrangement joins TRBV2 to TRBJ1-2; D may be TRBD1 (6 bases). From germline, CDR1 is SNHLY and CDR2 FYNNEI. V lost 6 bases, J lost 4 bases, and 15 bases lay in between. The CDR3 is 14 residues long. The CDR3 loop is CASRSAGDSYGYTF. As DNA, the CDR3 is TGTGCCAGCAGATCTGCAGGGGATAGCTATGGCTACACCTTC.

The chain recombines TRBV10-2 with TRBJ1-1, with TRBD1 matching over 9 bases. J lost 1 base, V lost 7 bases, and 7 bases had no gene match. Germline V gene sequence: CDR1 WSHSY, CDR2 SAAADI. The CDR3 loop spans 15 amino acids. In DNA, the CDR3 is TGCGCCAGCACCCGGACAGGGGTCGGGAACACTGAAGCTTTCTTT. Translation: CASTRTGVGNTEAFF.

This clone has only one observation. The rearrangement uses TRBV5-1 and TRBJ1-3; the D gene is possibly TRBD1 (6 bases). There are 15 residues in the CDR3. Germline CDR1 SGHRS, CDR2 YFSETQ. V was pared by 4 bases and J by 0 bases, with 11 bases between. The CDR3 DNA is TGCGCCAGCAGCCTGGACAGCTACTCTGGAAACACCATATATTTT. As protein: CASSLDSYSGNTIYF.

The count of this clone is one. A junction end diverges from the germline sequence, so it may reflect a read error. In the same sample, other DNA sequences code for this CDR3. The rearrangement joins TRBV5-1 to TRBJ2-7; D possibly corresponds to TRBD1 (6 bases). The CDR3 totals 16 residues. Germline values: CDR1 SGHRS, CDR2 YFSETQ. CDR3 sequence reads: CASSSQAADRRGEQYF. As DNA, the CDR3 is TGTGCCAGCAGCTCTCAGGCGGCTGATCGCAGGGGCGAGCAGTACTTC.

The chain uses TRBV5-6 and TRBJ2-7; 10 bases align to TRBD1. J gave up 3 bases and V 0 bases, and 3 bases lay outside the gene matches. The CDR3 has 15 amino acids. The germline CDR1 and CDR2 sequences are SGHDT and YYEEEE. DNA for the CDR3: TGTGCCAGCAGCTTGGTTAGGACAGGGGGCTACGAGCAGTACTTC. Protein product: CASSLVRTGGYEQYF.

The chain combines TRBV5-1 with TRBJ1-1, with D possibly matching TRBD1 (5 bases). The CDR3 is 12 amino acids. V lost 0 bases and J 6 bases, leaving 6 bases between the germline ends. Germline assignment: CDR1 SGHRS and CDR2 YFSETQ. The CDR3 loop is CASSLGGPEAFF. The CDR3 DNA reads TGCGCCAGCAGCTTGGGGGGCCCTGAAGCTTTCTTT. Supplemented by reference TRBV5-1 and TRBJ1-1, the full variable domain reads KAGVTQTPRYLIKTRGQQVTLSCSPISGHRSVSWYQQTPGQGLQFLFEYFSETQRNKGNFPGRFSGRQFSNSRSEMNVSTLELGDSALYLCASSLGGPEAFFGQGTRLTVV.

The V gene is TRBV10-3, the J gene TRBJ2-7; 8 nucleotides align to TRBD2. The CDR3 totals 15 residues. Per germline, CDR1 ENHRY and CDR2 SYGVKD. The V segment lost 0 bases and the J segment 4 bases; nucleotides outside the gene matches: 5. The DNA of the CDR3 is TGTGCCATCAGTGAGTCAGGAGCGGGGGAGTACGAGCAGTACTTC. It codes for CAISESGAGEYEQYF.

The chain links TRBV5-6 to TRBJ1-1, with D perhaps TRBD1 (6 bases). CDR1 and CDR2 from the germline V gene are SGHDT and YYEEEE. This CDR3 spans 13 amino acids. V gave up 0 bases and J gave up 11 bases, with 14 bases separating them. The CDR3 DNA follows: TGTGCCAGCAGCTTGGGAACAGGGAGGAGGGCTTTCTTT. It specifies CASSLGTGRRAFF.

The chain joins TRBV14 to TRBJ1-1; 8 bases fit TRBD1. Trimming cost V 4 bases and J 11 bases; bases outside gene matches: 9. Per germline, CDR1 SGHDN and CDR2 FVKESK. This CDR3 is 13 amino acids long. The CDR3, as DNA: TGTGCCAGCAGCCTGAAACAGGGGGTAATGGCTTTCTTT. Residues: CASSLKQGVMAFF.

This clone has only a few counts. V and J are TRBV5-6 and TRBJ2-2; TRBD1 is a possible D gene (5 bases). This CDR3 has 15 residues. V lost 1 base and J lost 1, with 8 bases in between. Germline V gives CDR1 SGHDT, CDR2 YYEEEE. The CDR3 sequence is CASSLPDRNTGELFF. CDR3 DNA: TGTGCCAGCAGCTTGCCTGACAGGAACACCGGGGAGCTGTTTTTT.

The chain has TRBV2 and TRBJ1-2; D perhaps matches TRBD1 (6 bases). V was pared by 2 bases and J by 0 bases, with 10 bases between. Germline V gene data show CDR1 as SNHLY and CDR2 as FYNNEI. The CDR3 has 15 residues. The CDR3 loop is CASSETQGSNYGYTF. The CDR3 bases are TGTGCCAGCAGTGAAACTCAGGGGTCTAACTATGGCTACACCTTC. The whole variable domain, filled in from reference TRBV2 and TRBJ1-2, reads EPEVTQTPSHQVTQMGQEVILRCVPISNHLYFYWYRQILGQKVEFLVSFYNNEISEKSEIFDDQFSVERPDGSNFTLKIRSTKLEDSAMYFCASSETQGSNYGYTFGSGTRLTVV.

V and J are TRBV19 and TRBJ1-5; no firm D call. V was trimmed by 7 bases and J by 4 bases, leaving 11 bases between them. CDR3 size: 13 residues. Germline V lookup: CDR1 LNHDA, CDR2 SQIVND (reference sequence). The chain's CDR3 is CASTQNQNQPQHF. In nucleotides, the CDR3 is TGTGCCAGTACCCAAAACCAAAATCAGCCCCAGCATTTT.

This clone appeared a few times. This chain links TRBV19 with TRBJ1-1; no clear D gene. Germline V CDR1 and CDR2: LNHDA, SQIVND (reference sequence). This CDR3 is 13 amino acids long. V lost 2 bases and J lost 6, with 10 bases in between. CDR3 protein: CASSISGGSEAFF. CDR3 nucleotide sequence: TGTGCCAGTAGTATATCTGGTGGCTCTGAAGCTTTCTTT.

The rearrangement joins TRBV6-1 to TRBJ1-5, with 7 bases identical to TRBD1. The V gene's germline CDR1 is MNHNS and CDR2 SASEGT. The CDR3 is made up of 14 amino acids. The V segment lost 2 bases and the J segment 7 bases; nucleotides outside the gene matches: 5. This chain's CDR3 is CASSEQGGEQPQHF. DNA of the CDR3: TGTGCCAGCAGTGAACAAGGGGGCGAGCAGCCCCAGCATTTT.

This clone appeared a few times. The chain employs TRBV7-9 and TRBJ1-1, with D hard to call. The CDR3 contains 12 residues. Between the trimmed V and J ends, which lost 1 base and 10 bases, there was a span of 10 bases. Germline V gene lookup returns CDR1 SEHNR and CDR2 FQNEAQ (reference sequence). The CDR3 protein is CASSLVAGGAFF. The CDR3 coding sequence is TGTGCCAGCAGCTTAGTGGCAGGAGGAGCTTTCTTT.

This clone was picked up a small number of times. V gene TRBV5-5 combines with J gene TRBJ1-4; D is undetermined. The germline CDR1 and CDR2 sequences are SGHKS and YYEKEE (reference sequence). V lost 2 bases to trimming and J lost 0 bases, with 14 bases between them. The CDR3 totals 17 residues. CDR3 nucleotides: TGTGCCAGCAGCTTAAACCCCTCGGATACAACTAATGAAAAACTGTTTTTT. Translation: CASSLNPSDTTNEKLFF.

The rearrangement joins TRBV14 to TRBJ1-1; 7 bases are shared with TRBD1. Per the germline V gene, CDR1 is SGHDN and CDR2 is FVKESK. CDR3 length: 15 residues. V was pared by 4 bases and J by 1 base, with 6 bases of the junction left unmatched. The CDR3 region has the DNA TGTGCCAGCAGCCCTTCGACAGGGACGAACACTGAAGCTTTCTTT. Its translation is CASSPSTGTNTEAFF. The whole variable domain, filled in from reference TRBV14 and TRBJ1-1, reads EAGVTQFPSHSVIEKGQTVTLRCDPISGHDNLYWYRRVMGKEIKFLLHFVKESKQDESGMPNNRFLAERTGGTYSTLKVQPAELEDSGVYFCASSPSTGTNTEAFFGQGTRLTVV.

A few counts support this clone. The V and J genes are TRBV5-1 and TRBJ1-4, with D perhaps TRBD1 (6 bases). This CDR3 comprises 14 residues. Deletions cut 1 base from V and 6 bases from J, with 10 bases between. Per the germline V gene, CDR1 is SGHRS and CDR2 is YFSETQ. This chain's CDR3 is CASSLQQGYEKLFF. The CDR3 bases are TGCGCCAGCAGCTTGCAACAGGGTTATGAAAAACTGTTTTTT.